The next 17 T cell receptor beta chains were all read from a single sample in a study of blood T cells in healthy people across ages. Alongside a J-beta primer mix, a sample-barcoded 5' primer served in a second PCR lasting roughly 6 to 11 cycles. TCRdb reprocessed the 5' RACE reads with MiXCR, giving one entry per CDR3 protein. The sample carries 350,000 to 450,000 distinct CDR3 sequences, about half recorded once. Specimen: blood. The origin of the receptors is a man between 60 and 75 years old in good health.

This rearrangement joins TRBV29-1 to TRBJ2-2; D is ambiguous. The V gene's germline CDR1 is SQVTM and CDR2 ANQGSEA. The CDR3 runs 11 residues. V was clipped by 3 bases and J by 8 bases, with 7 bases between them. The CDR3 loop is CSVEGRGELFF. CDR3 nucleotides: TGCAGCGTTGAGGGAAGGGGGGAGCTGTTTTTT.

This chain joins TRBV4-3 and TRBJ1-6; 11 positions match TRBD1. The V and J ends lost 0 bases and 10 bases, in that order; junction bases with no gene match: 2. The CDR3 runs to 15 residues. CDR1 and CDR2 (germline): LGHNA, YSLEER. CDR3 bases: TGCGCCAGCAGCCAAGATGGGACAGGGGGATCACCCCTCCACTTT. It yields the protein CASSQDGTGGSPLHF.

This clonotype was recorded many times. The chain joins TRBV27 to TRBJ2-7, with no clear D. The CDR3 loop spans 15 amino acids. Trimming stripped 2 bases from V and 0 bases from J, with 11 bases between. Germline lookup yields CDR1 MNHEY and CDR2 SMNVEV (reference sequence). The CDR3 sequence: CASSLARTTSYEQYF. CDR3 in DNA: TGTGCCAGCAGTTTAGCCAGGACCACCTCCTACGAGCAGTACTTC.

This clonotype was found once. The chain uses TRBV14 and TRBJ2-1; 8 bases are a match to TRBD2. Germline V CDR1 and CDR2: SGHDN, FVKESK. The CDR3 covers 14 residues. V lost 3 bases, J lost 8 bases, and 6 bases stayed unmatched. The CDR3 here is CASSQATGGDEQFF. CDR3 bases: TGTGCCAGCAGCCAGGCGACGGGGGGGGATGAGCAGTTCTTC.

This clonotype was seen at least ten times. The V and J genes are TRBV7-8 and TRBJ2-3; perhaps TRBD1 as D (5 bases). V dropped 5 bases and J dropped 5 bases, with 8 bases sitting between them. CDR3 size: 12 residues. Germline lookup yields CDR1 SGHVS and CDR2 FQNEAQ. CDR3 coding DNA: TGTGCCAGCAGCGCAGGGCTAGATACGCAGTATTTT. Protein sequence: CASSAGLDTQYF.

The CDR3 is CSVRRGVGTDTQYF. CDR3 coding DNA: TGCAGCGTTCGTCGGGGGGTGGGGACAGATACGCAGTATTTT. This chain links TRBV29-1 with TRBJ2-3; 7 bases are shared with TRBD2. CDR1 is SQVTM and CDR2 is ANQGSEA in the germline V gene. The V gene end was trimmed by 5 bases and the J gene end by 3 bases; junction bases not matched to a gene: 8. This CDR3 has 14 residues.

Details on this clonotype: A much larger clone lies one base from this, so it may be a read error. J is TRBJ1-1 and V is TRBV11-1; unclear D gene. Germline assignment: CDR1 SGHAT and CDR2 FQDESV (reference sequence). This CDR3 has 13 amino acids. V was trimmed by 2 bases and J by 8 bases, leaving 12 bases between them. The CDR3 DNA reads TGTGCCAGCAGCTTAAGGGTGACGGGGGAAGCTTTCTTT. Its protein is CASSLRVTGEAFF. Based on the CDR3 plus reference TRBV11-1 and TRBJ1-1, the full variable domain is EAEVAQSPRYKITEKSQAVAFWCDPISGHATLYWYRQILGQGPELLVQFQDESVVDDSQLPKDRFSAERLKGVDSTLKIQPAELGDSAMYLCASSLRVTGEAFFGQGTRLTVV.

The chain links TRBV7-2 to TRBJ2-1; D gene ambiguous. V was cut by 1 base and J by 13 bases, with 17 bases left in between. Per the germline V gene, CDR1 is SGHTA and CDR2 is FQGNSA. The CDR3 spans 14 residues. CDR3 sequence reads: CASSLEASRTTQFF. DNA of the CDR3: TGTGCCAGCAGCTTAGAGGCTAGTAGAACGACCCAGTTCTTC.

The count of this clonotype is one. The genes are TRBV20-1 and TRBJ2-1; TRBD1 matches 7 bases. The DNA end is more similar to TRBJ2-7, so the J call may be wrong. This CDR3 contains 12 residues. CDR1 and CDR2 (germline): DFQATT, SNEGSKA (reference sequence). CDR3 sequence (DNA): TGCAGTGCTGGGAGACAGGGTCCCGAGCAGTACTTC. Translating gives CSAGRQGPEQYF.

This clonotype appeared a single time. At one boundary the junction diverges from the germline segment, which might be a read error. The V and J genes are TRBV6-2 or TRBV6-3 and TRBJ2-7; 7 nucleotides agree with TRBD1. The DNA end lines up better with TRBJ2-5; the J call may be wrong. This CDR3 has 15 amino acids. Germline V CDR1 and CDR2: MNHEY, SVGEGT. In nucleotides, the CDR3 is TGTGCCAGCGGTTACAAGGGGGCTCGCCAAGAGACCCAGTACTTC. Translation gives CASGYKGARQETQYF.

A single count supports this clonotype. The chain carries TRBV12-3 or TRBV12-4 and TRBJ2-1; TRBD1 is a possible D gene (8 bases). The J call is doubtful: the DNA matches TRBJ2-7 better. The CDR3 spans 15 residues. The CDR3 DNA sequence: TGTGCCAGCTCAAAATCGACAGGGGACTACAATGAGCAGTACTTC. Residues: CASSKSTGDYNEQYF.

The chain uses TRBV27 and TRBJ2-4, with D tentatively TRBD1 or TRBD2 (7 bases each). Gene TRBJ2-5 matches the end of the DNA better, so the J call may be wrong. The CDR3 loop spans 16 amino acids. Germline V lookup: CDR1 MNHEY, CDR2 SMNVEV (reference sequence). The CDR3, as DNA: TGTGCCAGCAGTTTATGGTCAGGGGGAGCGGGGGAGACCCAGTACTTC. Translated, it gives CASSLWSGGAGETQYF.

This clonotype was seen repeatedly, ten times or more. This chain connects TRBV29-1 to TRBJ2-6; D perhaps matches TRBD1 (5 bases). Germline CDR1 SQVTM, CDR2 ANQGSEA. Between the trimmed V and J ends, which lost 6 bases and 3 bases, there was a span of 21 bases. This CDR3 contains 17 residues. CDR3 in DNA: TGCAGCGTGCGGTGGCAGGGTAGCATTGGTGGGGCCAACGTCCTGACTTTC. It is translated as CSVRWQGSIGGANVLTF.

The CDR3 loop is CASSPRLLNDEQYF. The DNA of the CDR3 is TGTGCCAGCAGCCCCCGCCTCCTCAACGACGAGCAGTACTTC. The V gene is TRBV9, the J gene TRBJ2-5, with D uncertain. The tail of the sequence fits TRBJ2-7 better, so the J call may be wrong. There are 14 residues in the CDR3. CDR1 and CDR2 (germline): SGDLS, YYNGEE.

In this sample, this clonotype turned up a few times. V usage is TRBV27 and J usage is TRBJ2-5, with 8 bases matching TRBD1. The closer fit of TRBJ2-7 to the DNA end suggests the J call may be wrong. This CDR3 has 14 residues. Germline CDR1 reads MNHEY; CDR2 reads SMNVEV (reference sequence). Here the CDR3 DNA reads TGTGCCAGCAGTCTTGGACAGGGCTGGGGCGAGCAGTACTTC. It specifies CASSLGQGWGEQYF.

This clonotype was picked up a small number of times. This chain links TRBV10-3 with TRBJ2-5, with D uncertain. Germline V CDR1 and CDR2: ENHRY, SYGVKD. Trimming cost V 3 bases and J 5 bases, with 10 bases left between them. The CDR3 runs to 13 residues. For the CDR3, the DNA is TGTGCCATCAGTGACTTCGGAAGGGAGACCCAGTACTTC. Its protein is CAISDFGRETQYF.

The CDR3 here is CASSFYGDSDEQFF. In DNA, the CDR3 is TGTGCCAGCAGTTTTTACGGGGACAGTGATGAGCAGTTCTTC. This chain connects TRBV27 to TRBJ2-1; 7 bases line up with TRBD1. The CDR3 spans 14 residues. CDR1 MNHEY and CDR2 SMNVEV come from the germline V gene (reference sequence). The ends lost 3 bases at V and 8 bases at J; junction bases unmatched: 7.